A single sample gave rise to the 23 T cell receptor beta chains below, sequenced in a study of blood T cell repertoires in COVID-19. Repertoires were generated with immunoSEQ multiplex PCR, while TCRdb's copy carries only in-frame clones and drops some. This table has tens of thousands of clones, about 92% appearing once. The sequenced sample consisted of peripheral blood. Every receptor here comes from a human donor in a cohort sampled during active COVID-19.

The genes are TRBV4-2 and TRBJ2-7; TRBD2 agrees at 13 bases. Germline assignment: CDR1 LGHNA and CDR2 YNFKEQ. The CDR3 is made up of 16 amino acids. J was trimmed by 2 bases and V by 3 bases; bases with no gene match: 4. The CDR3 DNA sequence: TGTGCCAGCAGCCAGCCGGGACTAGCGGGACCCTACGAGCAGTACTTC. As protein: CASSQPGLAGPYEQYF.

J is TRBJ2-3 and V is TRBV7-3; the D gene is possibly TRBD1 (6 bases). The CDR3 contains 13 residues. V was pared by 1 base and J by 7 bases, with 9 bases between. Per the germline V gene, CDR1 is SGHTA and CDR2 is FQGTGA. DNA of the CDR3: TGTGCCAGCAGCTTAAGTCGGGACAATACGCAGTATTTT. Residues: CASSLSRDNTQYF.

The chain carries TRBV30 and TRBJ1-1; 9 bases are a match to TRBD1. The CDR3 spans 14 residues. The germline gives CDR1 GTSNPN, CDR2 SVGIG (reference sequence). The junction had 7 bases not matched to a gene; V was cut back by 3 bases and J by 5 bases. The CDR3 DNA reads TGTGCCTGGAGCCCGGGACAGGGATGGACTGAAGCTTTCTTT. Its translation is CAWSPGQGWTEAFF.

The CDR3 bases are TGTGCCAGCAGTGGGACCGGGACAAGCCAATTACCCCCTGGGGATACGCAGTATTTT. It yields the protein CASSGTGTSQLPPGDTQYF. V and J are TRBV6-4 and TRBJ2-3; possible D gene TRBD1, 6 bases. Germline V gene data show CDR1 as MRHNA and CDR2 as SNTAGT. The CDR3 contains 19 residues. V lost 4 bases to trimming and J lost 6 bases, with 29 bases between them.

The chain is built from TRBV25-1 and TRBJ1-1, with TRBD1 matching 7 bases. The V and J ends lost 4 bases and 1 base, in that order; junction bases with no gene match: 3. This CDR3 region has 14 residues. Germline V lookup: CDR1 MGHDK, CDR2 SYGVNS. The CDR3 spells CASSGGQTNTEAFF. CDR3 nucleotides: TGTGCCAGCAGTGGGGGACAGACGAACACTGAAGCTTTCTTT.

The chain joins TRBV9 to TRBJ2-7; 7 bases match TRBD2. From germline, CDR1 is SGDLS and CDR2 YYNGEE. After removal of 0 bases from V and 0 bases from J, the junction contained 6 bases not matched to a gene. The CDR3 spans 16 residues. In DNA, the CDR3 is TGTGCCAGCAGCGTAGGATCGGGCGGGAGCTCCTACGAGCAGTACTTC. Its translation is CASSVGSGGSSYEQYF.

The chain joins TRBV20-1 to TRBJ2-2; no firm D call. Trimming cost V 3 bases and J 6 bases, with 14 bases left between them. The germline CDR1 and CDR2 sequences are DFQATT and SNEGSKA (reference sequence). The length of the CDR3 is 14 residues. CDR3 residues: CSASRTKQAGELFF. CDR3 nucleotides: TGCAGTGCTAGTCGCACAAAACAAGCCGGGGAGCTGTTTTTT.

V and J are TRBV7-9 and TRBJ1-1; 7 nucleotides match TRBD1. The trim removed 1 base at V and 5 bases at J, leaving 7 bases unmatched. The CDR3 runs to 15 residues. The germline gives CDR1 SEHNR, CDR2 FQNEAQ (reference sequence). The DNA of the CDR3 is TGTGCCAGCAGCTTAGTAGGCAGGGGGTCGACTGAAGCTTTCTTT. Translation gives CASSLVGRGSTEAFF.

The chain links TRBV20-1 to TRBJ2-1; 8 positions agree with TRBD2. The germline CDR1 and CDR2 sequences are DFQATT and SNEGSKA (reference sequence). V dropped 3 bases and J dropped 10; count of bases not matched to a gene: 11. The CDR3 spans 14 residues. The CDR3 sequence is CSASGSGGPGEQFF. The DNA of the CDR3 is TGCAGTGCTAGTGGGTCGGGAGGGCCGGGGGAGCAGTTCTTC.

Only a few counts were recorded for this clone. The chain joins TRBV4-3 to TRBJ2-2, with TRBD2 identical over 7 bases. Per germline, CDR1 LGHNA and CDR2 YSLEER. The CDR3 contains 15 residues. The ends lost 0 bases at V and 5 bases at J; junction bases unmatched: 3. Here the CDR3 DNA reads TGCGCCAGCAGCCAAGATCTGGGAGGGACCGGGGAGCTGTTTTTT. Protein sequence: CASSQDLGGTGELFF.

The chain is built from TRBV11-3 and TRBJ2-7, with D maybe TRBD1 (6 bases). CDR3 length: 14 amino acids. Trimming removed 0 bases from V and 3 bases from J, with 9 bases in between. The germline CDR1 and CDR2 sequences are SGHNT and YENEEA. The CDR3 reads CASSLEDRLYEQYF. In DNA, the CDR3 is TGTGCCAGCAGCTTAGAGGACAGACTCTACGAGCAGTACTTC.

The V call is TRBV2, the J call TRBJ2-3, with 10 positions matching TRBD2. Germline V CDR1 and CDR2: SNHLY, FYNNEI. This CDR3 is 16 amino acids long. The trim removed 3 bases at V and 3 bases at J, leaving 6 bases unmatched. CDR3 DNA: TGTGCCAGCAGTGAGATGCCGGGACTAGCGACAGATACGCAGTATTTT. It specifies CASSEMPGLATDTQYF.

The V and J genes are TRBV19 and TRBJ2-3, with 10 positions matching TRBD1. The CDR3 is 14 residues long. Germline V gives CDR1 LNHDA, CDR2 SQIVND (reference sequence). V shed 6 bases, J shed 3 bases, and the junction held 3 bases outside the gene matches. This CDR3 is CASRRQGATDTQYF. DNA for the CDR3: TGTGCCAGTAGACGACAGGGGGCGACAGATACGCAGTATTTT.

The chain has TRBV7-2 and TRBJ2-7; D possibly corresponds to TRBD1 (6 bases). The CDR3 sequence is 16 residues long. The ends were cut back, 4 bases at V and 1 base at J, with 17 bases in the middle. Germline assignment: CDR1 SGHTA and CDR2 FQGNSA. The CDR3 loop reads CASSSVLDRNSYEQYF. The CDR3, as DNA: TGTGCCAGCAGCTCGGTCCTGGACAGAAATTCCTACGAGCAGTACTTC.

This clone was seen once. The V gene is TRBV2, the J gene TRBJ2-2; D may be TRBD2 (5 bases). The V and J ends lost 0 bases and 4 bases respectively, with 9 bases between them. The CDR3 spans 15 residues. Germline lookup yields CDR1 SNHLY and CDR2 FYNNEI. The CDR3 region is CASSEATAGTGELFF. The CDR3 nucleotides read TGTGCCAGCAGTGAAGCTACTGCGGGCACCGGGGAGCTGTTTTTT.

The J gene is TRBJ1-6, the V gene TRBV27; 8 bases agree with TRBD1. Germline CDR1 reads MNHEY; CDR2 reads SMNVEV (reference sequence). The CDR3 contains 17 residues. V was pared by 0 bases and J by 8 bases, with 9 bases of the junction left unmatched. The CDR3 sequence is CASSLSTPQGAYSPLHF. CDR3 coding DNA: TGTGCCAGCAGTTTATCGACCCCCCAGGGGGCGTATTCACCCCTCCACTTT.

The genes are TRBV18 and TRBJ2-3, with TRBD1 matching over 7 bases. V shed 6 bases and J 0 bases; nucleotides not matched to a gene: 9. Germline lookup yields CDR1 KGHSH and CDR2 LQKENI. The CDR3 is 16 amino acids. CDR3 residues: CASSLTTGASTDTQYF. CDR3 bases: TGTGCCAGCTCGCTCACAACAGGGGCCAGCACAGATACGCAGTATTTT. The full variable domain, its missing parts supplied by reference TRBV18 and TRBJ2-3, is NAGVMQNPRHLVRRRGQEARLRCSPMKGHSHVYWYRQLPEEGLKFMVYLQKENIIDESGMPKERFSAEFPKEGPSILRIQQVVRGDSAAYFCASSLTTGASTDTQYFGPGTRLTVL.

V is TRBV7-2 and J is TRBJ2-7; weak D call: TRBD2 (5 bases). Germline CDR1 reads SGHTA; CDR2 reads FQGNSA. V was cut by 1 base and J by 0 bases, with 13 bases left in between. The CDR3 sequence is 16 residues long. In nucleotides, the CDR3 is TGTGCCAGCAGCTTAGAGCCTAGCTGGAGCTCCTACGAGCAGTACTTC. Protein: CASSLEPSWSSYEQYF.

V and J are TRBV7-3 and TRBJ2-2, with 16 bases identical to TRBD2. J was trimmed by 0 bases and V by 5 bases; bases with no gene match: 9. The CDR3 runs to 20 residues. Looked up from germline, CDR1 is SGHTA and CDR2 is FQGTGA. DNA of the CDR3: TGTGCCAGCAGCCCAACGGGACTAGCGGGAGGGATTTCGAACACCGGGGAGCTGTTTTTT. This sequence encodes CASSPTGLAGGISNTGELFF.

V and J are TRBV4-3 and TRBJ2-5; 9 bases are shared with TRBD2. Unmatched junction bases numbered 7, after V lost 0 bases and J lost 2 bases. Germline V gene data show CDR1 as LGHNA and CDR2 as YSLEER. The CDR3 covers 17 residues. CDR3 loop: CASSQDVSTSGQETQYF. CDR3 bases: TGCGCCAGCAGCCAAGATGTCTCGACTAGCGGACAAGAGACCCAGTACTTC.

The chain employs TRBV7-9 and TRBJ1-2, with 7 bases aligning to TRBD1. Germline loops: CDR1 SEHNR, CDR2 FQNEAQ (reference sequence). CDR3 length: 12 residues. V shed 5 bases and J 8 bases; nucleotides not matched to a gene: 5. The CDR3 here is CASSQGQRGYTF. The CDR3 nucleotides are TGTGCCAGCAGCCAGGGACAGAGGGGCTACACCTTC.

This clone has only one observation. The chain links TRBV18 to TRBJ1-5; weak D call: TRBD1 (5 bases). V was pared by 2 bases and J by 0 bases, with 14 bases between. CDR3 length: 17 residues. Germline CDR1 is KGHSH and CDR2 is LQKENI. The DNA for the CDR3 is TGTGCCAGCTCACCAGCAGACAGACGATTTAGCAATCAGCCCCAGCATTTT. Its translation: CASSPADRRFSNQPQHF.

This rearrangement joins TRBV29-1 to TRBJ2-1; 14 bases agree with TRBD2. The CDR3 runs 14 residues. Germline lookup yields CDR1 SQVTM and CDR2 ANQGSEA. V lost 7 bases and J lost 8; bases outside the gene matches: 7. The CDR3 nucleotides read TGCAGCGCCCGCGGGACTAGCGGGAGCGATGAGCAGTTCTTC. It translates to CSARGTSGSDEQFF.